This is a list of T cell receptor beta chains from one sample in a study of Graves' ophthalmopathy and Graves' hyperthyroidism. TCRdb reprocessed the multiplex PCR reads via MiXCR and lists one record per CDR3 protein. The sample holds roughly 400,000 distinct CDR3 sequences, 15% to 20% seen once. The sequencing input was peripheral blood. The source is a woman aged 18-35 years with Graves' ophthalmopathy. CDR3s include the opening cysteine and the closing phenylalanine or tryptophan. The D gene is left open where the match is weak. Size values are once, few and many counts, or a class for expanded clones, and some rows have none.

d_call | j_call | clone_size | v_call | cdr3_aa | cdr3_nt
- | TRBJ1-5 | many | TRBV12-3/TRBV12-4 | CASSFVAAYQPQHF | TGTGCCAGCAGTTTTGTGGCAGCTTATCAGCCCCAGCATTTT
TRBD1 | TRBJ1-1 | few | TRBV10-3 | CAISVPGQGATEAFF | TGTGCCATCAGTGTGCCCGGACAGGGGGCCACTGAAGCTTTCTTT
TRBD1 | TRBJ2-7 | many | TRBV6-5 | CASNHRDRGFASYEQYF | TGTGCCAGCAACCACCGGGACAGGGGTTTTGCTTCCTACGAGCAGTACTTC
TRBD2 | TRBJ2-7 | many | TRBV7-2 | CATSATSGNYEQYF | TGTGCCACCTCGGCGACTAGCGGCAACTACGAGCAGTACTTC
- | TRBJ1-1 | many | TRBV6-1 | CASSAGMNTEAFF | TGTGCCAGCAGCGCAGGGATGAACACTGAAGCTTTCTTT
- | TRBJ1-3 | many | TRBV29-1 | CSVEVLGPGNTIYF | TGCAGCGTTGAGGTGTTAGGGCCTGGAAACACCATATATTTT
- | TRBJ1-5 | many | TRBV7-2 | CASSLDPGAWPQHF | TGTGCCAGCAGCTTAGACCCCGGGGCATGGCCCCAGCATTTT
- | TRBJ1-5 | many | TRBV28 | CASTSGDSNQPQHF | TGTGCCAGCACCTCCGGGGATAGCAATCAGCCCCAGCATTTT
TRBD2 | TRBJ2-7 | many | TRBV7-2 | CASSSSGGLIEQYF | TGTGCCAGCAGCTCCTCGGGGGGGTTGATAGAGCAGTACTTC
TRBD1 | TRBJ1-6 | few | TRBV10-2 | CASSDRDSSYNSPLHF | TGCGCCAGCAGCGACAGGGATAGCTCCTATAATTCACCCCTCCACTTT
- | TRBJ2-7 | many | TRBV20-1 | CSASRGSYEQYF | TGCAGTGCTAGTCGGGGGAGCTACGAGCAGTACTTC
TRBD1 | TRBJ2-7 | many | TRBV27 | CASSFDRGRYEQYF | TGTGCCAGCAGCTTTGACAGGGGACGGTACGAGCAGTACTTC
- | TRBJ2-5 | many | TRBV11-1 | CASSNIRDGEETQYF | TGTGCCAGCAGCAACATCCGGGACGGCGAAGAGACCCAGTACTTC
- | TRBJ2-7 | many | TRBV20-1 | CSAPIGEQYF | TGCAGTGCTCCCATTGGGGAGCAGTACTTC
- | TRBJ2-7 | many | TRBV5-1 | CASSLEVGVGMNEQYF | TGCGCCAGCAGCTTGGAGGTCGGGGTGGGGATGAACGAGCAGTACTTC
- | TRBJ2-7 | many | TRBV27 | CASRQGGDYEQYF | TGTGCCAGCAGGCAGGGGGGCGACTACGAGCAGTACTTC
- | TRBJ2-7 | many | TRBV28 | CASTPPPGLDEQYF | TGTGCCAGCACCCCACCGCCAGGGTTAGACGAGCAGTACTTC
TRBD1 | TRBJ2-7 | many | TRBV18 | CASSLLTGGGDEQYF | TGTGCCAGCTCTCTCCTGACAGGGGGAGGAGACGAGCAGTACTTC
- | TRBJ1-6 | many | TRBV19 | CATRDMVNSPLHF | TGTGCCACCCGGGACATGGTCAATTCACCCCTCCACTTT
- | TRBJ2-4 | few | TRBV10-3 | CAIAPPTGGRAKNIQYF | TGTGCCATCGCCCCCCCTACGGGGGGCCGTGCCAAAAACATTCAGTACTTC
- | TRBJ2-5 | many | TRBV12-3/TRBV12-4 | CASSYRTAAQETQYF | TGTGCCAGCAGTTACCGGACAGCGGCGCAAGAGACCCAGTACTTC
- | TRBJ1-3 | few | TRBV28 | CASSLSRRSGNTIYF | TGTGCCAGCAGTTTATCTAGGCGCTCTGGAAACACCATATATTTT
- | TRBJ2-1 | many | TRBV7-9 | CASSYQNEQFF | TGTGCCAGCAGCTATCAAAATGAGCAGTTCTTC
- | TRBJ2-7 | many | TRBV14 | CASSHGASYEQYF | TGTGCCAGCAGCCATGGGGCCTCCTACGAGCAGTACTTC
- | TRBJ2-4 | many | TRBV18 | CASSPGQINIQYF | TGTGCCAGCTCACCTGGGCAGATAAACATTCAGTACTTC
TRBD2 | TRBJ2-7 | many | TRBV7-9 | CASSFGRASYEQYF | TGTGCCAGCAGCTTCGGGAGGGCCTCCTACGAGCAGTACTTC
TRBD2 | TRBJ2-7 | many | TRBV11-2 | CASSLPPLLAGVAYEQYF | TGTGCCAGCAGCTTACCACCCCTCCTAGCGGGAGTTGCCTACGAGCAGTACTTC
TRBD1 | TRBJ1-6 | many | TRBV12-3/TRBV12-4 | CASSLTGGDSPLHF | TGTGCCAGCAGTTTAACAGGGGGGGATTCACCCCTCCACTTT
- | TRBJ1-1 | - | TRBV6-1 | CASSESWSMNTEAFF | TGTGCCAGCAGTGAATCGTGGAGCATGAACACTGAAGCTTTCTTT
- | TRBJ1-1 | many | TRBV10-3 | CAISGGSEAFF | TGTGCCATCAGTGGAGGCAGTGAAGCTTTCTTT
- | TRBJ1-1 | many | TRBV10-3 | CAISGTVEAFF | TGTGCCATCAGTGGGACCGTCGAAGCTTTCTTT
TRBD1 | TRBJ2-6 | many | TRBV6-2/TRBV6-3 | CASSTRGRGQSGANVLTF | TGTGCCAGCAGTACTCGCGGCAGGGGGCAAAGTGGGGCCAACGTCCTGACTTTC
- | TRBJ1-1 | many | TRBV30 | CAWTGGYMNTEAFF | TGTGCCTGGACCGGGGGGTACATGAACACTGAAGCTTTCTTT
TRBD2 | TRBJ2-7 | many | TRBV28 | CASSSPQTSGRATHEQYF | TGTGCCAGCAGTTCCCCCCAAACTAGCGGGAGGGCCACACACGAGCAGTACTTC
TRBD1 | TRBJ2-7 | - | TRBV29-1 | CSVAPGDRDTYEQYF | TGCAGCGTGGCCCCCGGAGACAGGGATACCTACGAGCAGTACTTC
TRBD2 | TRBJ2-5 | - | TRBV27 | CASRNWTSGDQETQYF | TGTGCCAGCAGGAACTGGACTAGCGGAGACCAAGAGACCCAGTACTTC
TRBD1 | TRBJ1-1 | many | TRBV30 | CAWDRGLMNTEAFF | TGTGCCTGGGACAGGGGATTAATGAACACTGAAGCTTTCTTT
TRBD2 | TRBJ2-7 | many | TRBV7-9 | CASSLGTSGSSYEQYF | TGTGCCAGCAGCCTCGGGACTAGCGGGAGCTCCTACGAGCAGTACTTC
- | TRBJ1-5 | many | TRBV6-1 | CASREGSNQPQHF | TGTGCCAGCAGGGAAGGTAGCAATCAGCCCCAGCATTTT
- | TRBJ1-1 | few | TRBV7-8 | CASSPGEPEAFF | TGTGCCAGCAGCCCGGGGGAGCCTGAAGCTTTCTTT
- | TRBJ2-5 | - | TRBV7-6 | CASSSGMQETQYF | TGTGCCAGCAGCTCGGGGATGCAAGAGACCCAGTACTTC
- | TRBJ1-5 | many | TRBV27 | CASSPAGLNSNQPQHF | TGTGCCAGCAGTCCCGCGGGACTCAATAGCAATCAGCCCCAGCATTTT
- | TRBJ1-1 | many | TRBV19 | CASTLDTFTEAFF | TGTGCCAGTACCCTAGACACGTTCACTGAAGCTTTCTTT
TRBD1 | TRBJ2-5 | many | TRBV20-1 | CSTDRQETQYF | TGCAGTACGGACAGGCAAGAGACCCAGTACTTC
- | TRBJ2-7 | - | TRBV11-2 | CASSPTYSEQYF | TGTGCCAGCAGCCCGACCTATTCCGAGCAGTACTTC
TRBD1 | TRBJ1-1 | many | TRBV19 | CASSAPTGTGRVTEAFF | TGTGCCAGTAGTGCTCCCACCGGGACAGGGCGGGTCACTGAAGCTTTCTTT
- | TRBJ2-7 | - | TRBV12-3/TRBV12-4 | CASREMAGYEQYF | TGTGCCAGCAGAGAAATGGCGGGCTACGAGCAGTACTTC
- | TRBJ2-7 | many | TRBV29-1 | CSVEFERQGGDEQYF | TGCAGCGTTGAGTTCGAGAGGCAGGGTGGGGACGAGCAGTACTTC
TRBD1 | TRBJ1-1 | many | TRBV5-1 | CASSYGQGPTGEAFF | TGCGCCAGCAGTTATGGACAGGGGCCGACTGGGGAAGCTTTCTTT
TRBD2 | TRBJ2-5 | - | TRBV6-2/TRBV6-3 | CASSRTAGDGGETQYF | TGTGCCAGCAGTAGAACCGCGGGGGACGGGGGAGAGACCCAGTACTTC
TRBD1 | TRBJ1-1 | many | TRBV11-2 | CASSGPGQSSLNTEAFF | TGTGCCAGCAGCGGACCGGGACAGAGTAGTTTGAACACTGAAGCTTTCTTT
TRBD1 | TRBJ2-2 | few | TRBV5-1 | CASTQGVVGTGELFF | TGCGCCAGCACACAGGGGGTCGTGGGCACCGGGGAGCTGTTTTTT
- | TRBJ2-2 | many | TRBV27 | CASSLVGFTGELFF | TGTGCCAGCAGTTTAGTAGGGTTCACCGGGGAGCTGTTTTTT
- | TRBJ1-5 | many | TRBV27 | CASSLSKQGGSNQPQHF | TGTGCCAGCAGTTTATCGAAACAGGGCGGTAGCAATCAGCCCCAGCATTTT
- | TRBJ1-1 | many | TRBV2 | CASSGGRAFF | TGTGCCAGCAGTGGAGGGCGGGCTTTCTTT
- | TRBJ1-6 | many | TRBV5-1 | CASSLEVLARHNSPLHF | TGCGCCAGCAGCTTGGAGGTGCTGGCCAGGCACAATTCACCCCTCCACTTT
TRBD1 | TRBJ1-5 | many | TRBV28 | CASSFFPGQGFSQPQHF | TGTGCCAGCAGTTTCTTCCCGGGACAGGGCTTTAGCCAGCCCCAGCATTTT
TRBD1 | TRBJ1-2 | - | TRBV15 | CATSPRGQGAGYGYTF | TGTGCCACCAGCCCCCGAGGACAGGGGGCAGGCTATGGCTACACCTTC
- | TRBJ1-3 | many | TRBV28 | CASSLQGRSGNTIYF | TGTGCCAGCAGTTTACAGGGTCGGTCTGGAAACACCATATATTTT
TRBD1 | TRBJ1-5 | many | TRBV20-1 | CSAFLRQGANQPQHF | TGCAGTGCCTTCCTTAGGCAGGGGGCAAATCAGCCCCAGCATTTT